The next 27 T cell receptor beta chains were all read from a single sample in a study of CD8 T cells in Susac syndrome. RNA totalling about 0.45 to 1 ug underwent reverse transcription with random hexamers. TCRdb analysed the immunoSEQ multiplex PCR reads with MiXCR anew, one entry per CDR3 protein. Of about 180,000 distinct CDR3 sequences in the sample, 85% to 95% are singletons; the top ten hold approximately 0.099%. Material: CD4+ T cells from PBMCs. These receptors were taken from a human donor with Susac syndrome.

The V gene is TRBV4-1, the J gene TRBJ2-3; no clear D. Germline values: CDR1 MGHRA, CDR2 YSYEKL. V was shortened by 3 bases and J by 4 bases, with 11 bases between the two germline ends. The length of the CDR3 is 14 residues. The CDR3, as DNA: TGCGCCAGCAGCCACCTAGGCCAGGCAGATACGCAGTATTTT. It specifies CASSHLGQADTQYF.

The rearrangement links TRBV24-1 to TRBJ1-5; D remains ambiguous. The CDR3 covers 13 residues. The ends were cut back, 2 bases at V and 11 bases at J, with 12 bases in the middle. The V gene's germline CDR1 is KGHDR and CDR2 SFDVKD. CDR3 amino acids: CATSDYGDSSQHF. The CDR3 DNA sequence: TGTGCCACCAGTGATTACGGGGATTCGTCCCAGCATTTT.

This clonotype was observed once. The chain is built from TRBV6-5 and TRBJ1-4; D is unclear. The germline gives CDR1 MNHEY, CDR2 SVGAGI. V lost 5 bases, J lost 8 bases, and 9 bases lay in between. CDR3 length equals 12 residues. CDR3 loop: CASSPDWEKLFF. DNA for the CDR3: TGTGCCAGCAGTCCGGACTGGGAAAAACTGTTTTTT.

V gene TRBV5-1 combines with J gene TRBJ2-3; 9 nucleotides agree with TRBD1. Germline CDR1 is SGHRS and CDR2 is YFSETQ. This CDR3 is 13 amino acids long. The V segment lost 9 bases and the J segment 3 bases; nucleotides outside the gene matches: 5. CDR3 sequence: CATGTGLTDTQYF. CDR3 DNA: TGCGCCACCGGGACAGGGTTGACAGATACGCAGTATTTT.

This rearrangement joins TRBV20-1 to TRBJ1-5; D perhaps matches TRBD1 (6 bases). V lost 2 bases and J lost 4, with 15 bases in between. The CDR3 loop spans 15 amino acids. Germline CDR1 and CDR2: DFQATT and SNEGSKA (reference sequence). CDR3 sequence: CSARPTGIWNQPQHF. CDR3 DNA: TGCAGTGCTAGACCTACAGGGATTTGGAATCAGCCCCAGCATTTT.

This chain uses TRBV5-6 with TRBJ1-2; D perhaps matches TRBD1 (6 bases). Germline-derived CDR1 and CDR2 are SGHDT and YYEEEE. The V and J ends lost 0 bases and 7 bases respectively, with 10 bases between them. The CDR3 sequence is 13 residues long. CDR3 nucleotides: TGTGCCAGCAGCTTGGACAGGGATCGTGGCTACACCTTC. Translated: CASSLDRDRGYTF. Full variable domain (remainder filled in from reference TRBV5-6 and TRBJ1-2): DAGVTQSPTHLIKTRGQQVTLRCSPKSGHDTVSWYQQALGQGPQFIFQYYEEEERQRGNFPDRFSGHQFPNYSSELNVNALLLGDSALYLCASSLDRDRGYTFGSGTRLTVV.

The CDR3 nucleotides read TGTGCCAGCAGCCAAGATCAGGGACTTAGCAGCCATGAGCAGTTCTTC. It codes for CASSQDQGLSSHEQFF. The chain employs TRBV3-1 and TRBJ2-1; D perhaps matches TRBD2 (6 bases). Germline CDR1 reads LGHDT; CDR2 reads YNNKEL (reference sequence). Trimming pared 0 bases from V and 8 bases from J, leaving 17 bases between. The CDR3 spans 16 residues.

The chain carries TRBV7-9 and TRBJ2-1, with no clear D. V was pared by 2 bases and J by 4 bases, with 9 bases between. Germline CDR1 and CDR2: SEHNR and FQNEAQ (reference sequence). This CDR3 region has 14 residues. CDR3 amino acids: CASSLTRRYNEQFF. The CDR3 DNA reads TGTGCCAGCAGCTTAACGCGGAGATACAATGAGCAGTTCTTC.

The rearrangement links TRBV19 to TRBJ1-4; 9 bases are shared with TRBD1. J gave up 6 bases and V 6 bases, and 5 bases lay outside the gene matches. The CDR3 consists of 14 residues. In germline, CDR1 is LNHDA, CDR2 SQIVND (reference sequence). CDR3 nucleotides: TGTGCCAGTAGGCGGACAGGGGATCATGAAAAACTGTTTTTT. Protein: CASRRTGDHEKLFF. Together with reference TRBV19 and TRBJ1-4, the CDR3 gives the full variable domain: DGGITQSPKYLFRKEGQNVTLSCEQNLNHDAMYWYRQDPGQGLRLIYYSQIVNDFQKGDIAEGYSVSREKKESFPLTVTSAQKNPTAFYLCASRRTGDHEKLFFGSGTQLSVL.

V is TRBV7-2 and J is TRBJ1-6; no clear D gene. V was cut by 1 base and J by 6 bases, with 13 bases left in between. The CDR3 length is 16 residues. In germline, CDR1 is SGHTA, CDR2 FQGNSA. Here the CDR3 DNA reads TGTGCCAGCAGCTTAGTAGGTGGCAGCCGTAATTCACCCCTCCACTTT. Translated, it gives CASSLVGGSRNSPLHF.

This chain links TRBV6-5 with TRBJ1-1; no reliable D call. Trimming took off 0 bases at V and 4 bases at J, with 9 bases between the two ends. The CDR3 loop spans 14 amino acids. The germline V gene has CDR1 MNHEY and CDR2 SVGAGI. The CDR3 protein is CASSYSSSGTEAFF. The CDR3 DNA follows: TGTGCCAGCAGTTACTCGAGTTCCGGCACTGAAGCTTTCTTT.

The rearrangement uses TRBV4-2 and TRBJ1-2; D possibly corresponds to TRBD1 (6 bases). V dropped 0 bases and J dropped 7 bases, with 6 bases sitting between them. The V gene's germline CDR1 is LGHNA and CDR2 YNFKEQ. This CDR3 is 12 amino acids long. CDR3 region: CASSQEGGGYTF. CDR3 DNA: TGTGCCAGCAGCCAAGAAGGGGGTGGCTACACCTTC.

The chain is built from TRBV9 and TRBJ2-2; D call uncertain. V lost 3 bases, J lost 6 bases, and 6 bases lay in between. Germline CDR1 SGDLS, CDR2 YYNGEE. This CDR3 spans 12 amino acids. CDR3 region: CASSANPGELFF. The CDR3 nucleotides read TGTGCCAGCAGCGCCAATCCCGGGGAGCTGTTTTTT.

The chain has TRBV20-1 and TRBJ1-1; TRBD1 agrees at 7 bases. Germline V lookup: CDR1 DFQATT, CDR2 SNEGSKA (reference sequence). The CDR3 covers 14 residues. V was pared by 5 bases and J by 5 bases, with 11 bases of the junction left unmatched. The CDR3 DNA sequence: TGCAGTGCTCGACCCTCAGGGGGAGGGACTGAAGCTTTCTTT. Translating gives CSARPSGGGTEAFF.

This chain uses TRBV20-1 with TRBJ2-3; 16 bases are shared with TRBD2. Trimming took 1 base from V and 1 from J; bases not matched to a gene: 5. This CDR3 region has 18 residues. CDR1 and CDR2 (germline): DFQATT, SNEGSKA (reference sequence). This CDR3 is CSARGGLAGGLGTDTQYF. DNA for the CDR3: TGCAGTGCTAGAGGGGGACTAGCGGGGGGGCTGGGCACAGATACGCAGTATTTT.

This clonotype was found a few times. V gene TRBV18 combines with J gene TRBJ1-2, with TRBD1 matching 8 bases. The CDR3 runs 14 residues. Germline loops: CDR1 KGHSH, CDR2 LQKENI. V gave up 0 bases and J gave up 5 bases; unmatched junction bases: 2. In DNA, the CDR3 is TGTGCCAGCTCACCACCCGGACAGGGTTATGGCTACACCTTC. Amino acid sequence: CASSPPGQGYGYTF.

The rearrangement links TRBV20-1 to TRBJ2-7, with D perhaps TRBD1 (5 bases). This CDR3 has 14 amino acids. From germline, CDR1 is DFQATT and CDR2 SNEGSKA (reference sequence). The V end lost 3 bases, the J end lost 2 bases, and 14 bases lay between the germline ends. CDR3 sequence (DNA): TGCAGTGCTAGTGGGGAACTGGACACCTACGAGCAGTACTTC. Translation: CSASGELDTYEQYF.

This clonotype has a single count. The J gene is TRBJ2-5, the V gene TRBV29-1; D is undetermined. V was shortened by 8 bases and J by 2 bases, with 9 bases between the two germline ends. Germline V gene lookup returns CDR1 SQVTM and CDR2 ANQGSEA. CDR3 length: 11 amino acids. CDR3 sequence reads: CSQLYQETQYF. CDR3 coding DNA: TGCAGCCAACTATATCAAGAGACCCAGTACTTC.

The chain uses TRBV9 and TRBJ1-1, with D unclear. Germline-derived CDR1 and CDR2 are SGDLS and YYNGEE. V lost 0 bases to trimming and J lost 1 base, with 4 bases between them. This CDR3 is 13 amino acids long. As DNA, the CDR3 is TGTGCCAGCAGCGTAGCCCCGAACACTGAAGCTTTCTTT. It translates to CASSVAPNTEAFF. The complete variable domain, with remaining parts taken from reference TRBV9 and TRBJ1-1, reads DSGVTQTPKHLITATGQRVTLRCSPRSGDLSVYWYQQSLDQGLQFLIQYYNGEERAKGNILERFSAQQFPDLHSELNLSSLELGDSALYFCASSVAPNTEAFFGQGTRLTVV.

The genes are TRBV10-3 and TRBJ2-1, with TRBD1 identical over 8 bases. The ends lost 6 bases at V and 5 bases at J; junction bases unmatched: 12. The length of the CDR3 is 16 residues. Germline-derived CDR1 and CDR2 are ENHRY and SYGVKD. Here the CDR3 DNA reads TGTGCCATCAGCGACCAATCGGACAGGGCCAACAATGAGCAGTTCTTC. Translating it yields CAISDQSDRANNEQFF.

This chain uses TRBV24-1 with TRBJ2-3; D is tentatively TRBD1 or TRBD2 (5 bases each). CDR3 size: 17 residues. Per the germline V gene, CDR1 is KGHDR and CDR2 is SFDVKD. Trimming cost V 0 bases and J 2 bases, with 14 bases left between them. CDR3 DNA: TGTGCCACCAGTGATTTGAACCGGGACGGCAACACAGATACGCAGTATTTT. Protein sequence: CATSDLNRDGNTDTQYF.

This rearrangement joins TRBV5-1 to TRBJ1-2; 12 bases map to TRBD1. Germline CDR1 and CDR2: SGHRS and YFSETQ. Germline trimming cut 6 bases from V and 13 bases from J; bases unmatched to any gene: 10. The CDR3 is 13 residues long. This chain's CDR3 is CASKLGQGAATTF. In DNA form, the CDR3 reads TGCGCCAGCAAACTGGGACAGGGGGCCGCAACCACCTTC. Supplemented by reference TRBV5-1 and TRBJ1-2, the full variable domain reads KAGVTQTPRYLIKTRGQQVTLSCSPISGHRSVSWYQQTPGQGLQFLFEYFSETQRNKGNFPGRFSGRQFSNSRSEMNVSTLELGDSALYLCASKLGQGAATTFGSGTRLTVV.

The J gene is TRBJ2-5, the V gene TRBV18; TRBD1 matches at 7 bases. J gave up 3 bases and V 2 bases, and 3 bases lay outside the gene matches. The germline CDR1 and CDR2 sequences are KGHSH and LQKENI. This CDR3 has 14 amino acids. CDR3 protein: CASSPMTGKETQYF. CDR3 in DNA: TGTGCCAGCTCACCAATGACAGGGAAAGAGACCCAGTACTTC.

The chain couples TRBV19 to TRBJ2-4; D is perhaps TRBD1 (6 bases). The CDR3 consists of 12 residues. The germline gives CDR1 LNHDA, CDR2 SQIVND (reference sequence). The V and J ends lost 8 bases and 5 bases respectively, with 10 bases between them. As DNA, the CDR3 is TGTGCCAGTGGCAGGGGACAAAACATTCAGTACTTC. Translation gives CASGRGQNIQYF. The whole variable domain, remainder taken from reference TRBV19 and TRBJ2-4, is DGGITQSPKYLFRKEGQNVTLSCEQNLNHDAMYWYRQDPGQGLRLIYYSQIVNDFQKGDIAEGYSVSREKKESFPLTVTSAQKNPTAFYLCASGRGQNIQYFGAGTRLSVL.

This chain joins TRBV7-8 and TRBJ1-2; no firm D call. V shed 1 base and J shed 8 bases, with 11 bases lying between them. The CDR3 loop spans 13 amino acids. CDR1 is SGHVS, CDR2 FQNEAQ, per germline. CDR3 nucleotide sequence: TGTGCCAGCAGCTTAGTTACGGTGGGGGGCTACACCTTC. As protein: CASSLVTVGGYTF.

The V gene is TRBV2, the J gene TRBJ2-7; D ambiguous. The CDR3 totals 12 residues. The V and J ends lost 4 bases and 5 bases respectively, with 9 bases between them. Per the germline V gene, CDR1 is SNHLY and CDR2 is FYNNEI. The CDR3 bases are TGTGCCAGCAGTGTCCCTGCTGACGAGCAGTACTTC. This gives the protein CASSVPADEQYF.

The rearrangement uses TRBV29-1 and TRBJ1-2, with D possibly being TRBD1 (5 bases). Germline CDR1 reads SQVTM; CDR2 reads ANQGSEA. The CDR3 spans 11 residues. Trimming pared 7 bases from V and 7 bases from J, leaving 13 bases between. The CDR3 region has the DNA TGCAGCGCTTTAGGGGCCCTTGGCTACACCTTC. Translation: CSALGALGYTF.